This T cell receptor (beta chain) stems from a study of shared clonotypes between healthy human individuals. For the study at large: A donor's plate count was three for CD4 naive and three for CD4 memory; CD8 naive had two and CD8 memory one.

There are 14 residues in the CDR3. The germline V and J ends were trimmed by 4 bases and 0 bases, with 10 bases remaining between them. Germline CDR1 MRHNA, CDR2 SNTAGT. Produced via immunoSEQ multiplex PCR; TCRdb's table is partial and in-frame only. The sample lists about a million clones; 76% were seen once. The genes are TRBV6-4 and TRBJ2-7; tentatively, D is TRBD1 (6 bases). The TCR sequence derives from a man aged 18 to 35 in good health. Sequencing was done on a sample of memory CD4+ T cells sorted from blood. Subset: CD45RA-negative fraction. Here the CDR3 DNA reads TGTGCCAGCAGTGCAGGGGTGAGCTCCTACGAGCAGTACTTC. Protein sequence: CASSAGVSSYEQYF.